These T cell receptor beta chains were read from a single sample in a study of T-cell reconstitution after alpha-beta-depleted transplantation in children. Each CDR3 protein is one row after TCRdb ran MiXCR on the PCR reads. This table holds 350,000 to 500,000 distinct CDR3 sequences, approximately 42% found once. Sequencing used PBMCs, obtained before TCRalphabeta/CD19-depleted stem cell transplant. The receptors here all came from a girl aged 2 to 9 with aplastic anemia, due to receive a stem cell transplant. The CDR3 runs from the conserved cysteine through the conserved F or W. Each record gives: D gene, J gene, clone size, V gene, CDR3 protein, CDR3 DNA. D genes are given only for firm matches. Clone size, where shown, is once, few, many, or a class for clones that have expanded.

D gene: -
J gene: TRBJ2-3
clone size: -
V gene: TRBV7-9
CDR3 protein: CASSLAPRSTDTQYF
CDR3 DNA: TGTGCCAGCAGCTTAGCGCCCAGGAGCACAGATACGCAGTATTTT

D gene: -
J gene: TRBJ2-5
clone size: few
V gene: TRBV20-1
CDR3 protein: CSAPPFSGRSETQYF
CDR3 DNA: TGCAGTGCCCCCCCCTTTAGCGGACGCTCGGAGACCCAGTACTTC

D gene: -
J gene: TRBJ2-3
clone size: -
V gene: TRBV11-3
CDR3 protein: CASSSTGAGTQYF
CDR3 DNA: TGTGCCAGCAGCTCCACCGGGGCGGGTACGCAGTATTTT

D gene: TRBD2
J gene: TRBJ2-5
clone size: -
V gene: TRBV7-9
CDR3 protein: CASSPSGGEWGETQYF
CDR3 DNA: TGTGCCAGCAGCCCGTCGGGAGGGGAGTGGGGAGAGACCCAGTACTTC

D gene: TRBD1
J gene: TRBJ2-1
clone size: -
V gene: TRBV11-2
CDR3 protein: CASGVSGTGGLEQFF
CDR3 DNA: TGTGCCAGCGGAGTCTCCGGGACAGGGGGCCTTGAGCAGTTCTTC

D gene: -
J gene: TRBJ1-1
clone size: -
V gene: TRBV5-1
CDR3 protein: CASSLDSTNTEAFF
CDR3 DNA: TGCGCCAGCAGCTTGGACAGCACCAACACTGAAGCTTTCTTT

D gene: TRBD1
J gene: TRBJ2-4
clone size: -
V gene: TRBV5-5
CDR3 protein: CASSFQGAAKNIQYF
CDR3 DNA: TGTGCCAGCAGCTTCCAGGGGGCAGCCAAAAACATTCAGTACTTC

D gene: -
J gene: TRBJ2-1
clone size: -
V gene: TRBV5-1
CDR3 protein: CASSFDGGAYNEQFF
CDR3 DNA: TGCGCCAGCAGCTTTGACGGGGGCGCCTACAATGAGCAGTTCTTC

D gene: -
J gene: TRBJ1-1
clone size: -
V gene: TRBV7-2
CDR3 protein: CASSLGRRGSAFF
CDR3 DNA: TGTGCCAGCAGCTTAGGGAGGCGGGGAAGCGCTTTCTTT

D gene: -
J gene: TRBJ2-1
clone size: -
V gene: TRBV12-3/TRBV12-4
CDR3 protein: CASRPLGGDEQFF
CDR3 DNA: TGTGCCAGCAGGCCCCTTGGTGGTGATGAGCAGTTCTTC

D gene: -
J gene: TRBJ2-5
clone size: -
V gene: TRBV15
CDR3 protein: CATSIVRQIQETQYF
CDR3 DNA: TGTGCCACCAGCATAGTAAGACAGATCCAAGAGACCCAGTACTTC

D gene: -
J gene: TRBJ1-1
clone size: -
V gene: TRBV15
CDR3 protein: CATSREGWKRPEAFF
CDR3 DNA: TGTGCCACCAGCAGGGAAGGCTGGAAGCGCCCTGAAGCTTTCTTT

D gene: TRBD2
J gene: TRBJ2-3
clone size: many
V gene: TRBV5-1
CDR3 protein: CASSLGAGVPDTQYF
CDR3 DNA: TGCGCCAGCAGCTTAGGTGCGGGAGTCCCAGATACGCAGTATTTT

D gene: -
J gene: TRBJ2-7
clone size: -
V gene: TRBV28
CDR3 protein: CASSLWGAEQYF
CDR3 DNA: TGTGCCAGCAGTTTATGGGGCGCCGAGCAGTACTTC

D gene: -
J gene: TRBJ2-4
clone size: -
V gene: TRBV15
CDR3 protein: CASRAGPRAKNIQYF
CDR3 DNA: TGTGCTTCCAGGGCAGGGCCAAGGGCCAAAAACATTCAGTACTTC

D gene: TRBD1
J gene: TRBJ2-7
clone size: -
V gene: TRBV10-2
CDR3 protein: CASGTGHSYEQYF
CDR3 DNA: TGCGCCAGTGGGACAGGGCATTCCTACGAGCAGTACTTC

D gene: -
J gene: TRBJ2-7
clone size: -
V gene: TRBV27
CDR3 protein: CASSLDSGLPNEQYF
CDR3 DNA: TGTGCCAGCAGTTTAGACAGCGGCCTACCGAACGAGCAGTACTTC

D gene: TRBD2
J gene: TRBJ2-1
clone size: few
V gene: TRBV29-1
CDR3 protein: CSVEGRPASGTSGVFNEQFF
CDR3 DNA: TGCAGCGTTGAAGGGAGACCAGCGTCCGGGACTAGCGGGGTATTCAATGAGCAGTTCTTC

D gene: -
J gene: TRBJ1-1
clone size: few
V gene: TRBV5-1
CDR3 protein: CASSLETGNTEAFF
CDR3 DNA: TGCGCCAGCAGCTTGGAGACAGGGAACACTGAAGCTTTCTTT

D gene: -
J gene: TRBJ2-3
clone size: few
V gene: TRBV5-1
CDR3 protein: CASSRQEVADTQYF
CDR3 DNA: TGCGCCAGCAGCCGGCAGGAGGTGGCGGATACGCAGTATTTT

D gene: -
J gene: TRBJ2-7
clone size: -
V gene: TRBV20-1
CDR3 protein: CSATPTEQYF
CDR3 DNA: TGCAGTGCTACCCCGACCGAGCAGTACTTC

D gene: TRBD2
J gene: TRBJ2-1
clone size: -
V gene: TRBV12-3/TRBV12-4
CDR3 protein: CASSSGGVLGLAGYNEQFF
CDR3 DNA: TGTGCCAGCAGTTCCGGGGGGGTCCTGGGACTAGCGGGCTACAATGAGCAGTTCTTC

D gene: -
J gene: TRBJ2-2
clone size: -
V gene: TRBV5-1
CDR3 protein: CAASPGMTGELFF
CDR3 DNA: TGCGCCGCATCCCCAGGCATGACCGGGGAGCTGTTTTTT

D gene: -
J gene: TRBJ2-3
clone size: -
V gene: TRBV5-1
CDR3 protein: CASSPGQVTDTQYF
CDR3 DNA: TGCGCCAGCAGTCCGGGACAAGTCACAGATACGCAGTATTTT

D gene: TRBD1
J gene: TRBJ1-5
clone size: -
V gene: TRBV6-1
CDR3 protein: CASSERGQVGQPQHF
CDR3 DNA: TGTGCCAGCAGTGAAAGGGGGCAGGTGGGCCAGCCCCAGCATTTT

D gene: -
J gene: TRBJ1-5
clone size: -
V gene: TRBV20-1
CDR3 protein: CSASGPGSGYSNQPQHF
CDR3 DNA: TGCAGTGCTAGTGGTCCGGGGAGCGGATATAGCAATCAGCCCCAGCATTTT

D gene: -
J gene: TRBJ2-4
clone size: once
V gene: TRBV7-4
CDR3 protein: CAIPGVSGNIQYF
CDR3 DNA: TGTGCCATCCCAGGGGTTAGCGGAAACATTCAGTACTTC

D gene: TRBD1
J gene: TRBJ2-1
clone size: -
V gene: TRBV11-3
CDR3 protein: CASSPGGTGLVDEQFF
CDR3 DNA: TGTGCCAGCAGTCCCGGTGGGACAGGGTTGGTGGATGAGCAGTTCTTC

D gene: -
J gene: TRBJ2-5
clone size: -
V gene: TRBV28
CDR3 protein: CASSSRQLGQETQYF
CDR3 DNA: TGTGCCAGCAGTTCCCGCCAGCTCGGTCAAGAGACCCAGTACTTC

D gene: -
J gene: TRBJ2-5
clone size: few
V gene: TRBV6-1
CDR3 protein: CASSPGAGSGETQYF
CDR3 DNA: TGTGCCAGCAGTCCCGGGGCCGGGAGTGGAGAGACCCAGTACTTC

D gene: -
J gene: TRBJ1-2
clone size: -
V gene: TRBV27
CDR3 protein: CASSGGGSYYGYTF
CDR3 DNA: TGTGCCAGCAGTGGGGGAGGCAGCTACTATGGCTACACCTTC

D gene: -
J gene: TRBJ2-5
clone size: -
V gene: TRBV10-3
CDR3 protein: CAISDRTRRRETQYF
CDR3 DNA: TGTGCCATCAGTGACCGGACTCGCCGGCGAGAGACCCAGTACTTC

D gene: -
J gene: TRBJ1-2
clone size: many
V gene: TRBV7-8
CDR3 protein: CASRSSRRTVGGYTF
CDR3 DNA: TGTGCCAGCAGATCATCACGACGGACCGTGGGGGGCTACACCTTC

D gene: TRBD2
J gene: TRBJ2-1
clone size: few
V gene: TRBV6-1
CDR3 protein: CASSRLAGEPSYNEQFF
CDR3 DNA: TGTGCCAGCAGTCGACTAGCGGGTGAACCCTCCTACAATGAGCAGTTCTTC

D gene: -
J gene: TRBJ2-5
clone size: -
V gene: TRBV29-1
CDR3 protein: CSAARVETQYF
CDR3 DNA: TGCAGCGCCGCGAGGGTTGAGACCCAGTACTTC

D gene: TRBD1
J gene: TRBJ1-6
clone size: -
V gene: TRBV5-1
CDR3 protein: CASRGQGSSPLHF
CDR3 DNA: TGCGCCAGCAGGGGACAGGGTTCTTCACCCCTCCACTTT

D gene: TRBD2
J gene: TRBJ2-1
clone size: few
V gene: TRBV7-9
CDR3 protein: CASRTSGLSYNEQFF
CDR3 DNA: TGTGCCAGCAGGACTAGCGGGTTAAGTTACAATGAGCAGTTCTTC

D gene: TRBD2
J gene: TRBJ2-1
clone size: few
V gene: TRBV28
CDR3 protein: CASSFELAGGNEQFF
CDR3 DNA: TGTGCCAGCAGTTTCGAACTAGCGGGAGGGAATGAGCAGTTCTTC

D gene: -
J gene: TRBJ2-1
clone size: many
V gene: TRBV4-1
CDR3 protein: CASSRVGDYNEQFF
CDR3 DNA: TGCGCCAGCAGCCGCGTCGGTGACTACAATGAGCAGTTCTTC

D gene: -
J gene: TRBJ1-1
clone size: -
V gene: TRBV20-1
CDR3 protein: CSARGGERNTEAFF
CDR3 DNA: TGCAGTGCTAGAGGCGGGGAACGGAACACTGAAGCTTTCTTT

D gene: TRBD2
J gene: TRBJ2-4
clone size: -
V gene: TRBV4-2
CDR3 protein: CASSHWWGGSSLRTKNIQYF
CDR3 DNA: TGTGCCAGCAGCCATTGGTGGGGAGGGAGTTCCCTACGAACCAAAAACATTCAGTACTTC

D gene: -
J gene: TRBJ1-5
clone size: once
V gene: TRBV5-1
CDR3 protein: CASSLGDDNQPQHF
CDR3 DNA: TGCGCCAGCAGCTTAGGGGACGACAATCAGCCCCAGCATTTT

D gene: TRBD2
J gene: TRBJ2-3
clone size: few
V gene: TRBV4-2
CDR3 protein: CASSHLGGGGKDTQYF
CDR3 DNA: TGTGCCAGCAGCCATCTAGGCGGGGGAGGTAAAGATACGCAGTATTTT

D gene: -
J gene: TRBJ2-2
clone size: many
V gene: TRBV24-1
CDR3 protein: CATSDSDTPNTGELFF
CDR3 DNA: TGTGCCACCAGTGATTCCGACACTCCTAACACCGGGGAGCTGTTTTTT

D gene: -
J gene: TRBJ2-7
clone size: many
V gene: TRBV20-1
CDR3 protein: CSAPRVGRGQESRLSYEQYF
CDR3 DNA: TGCAGTGCCCCGAGGGTTGGAAGGGGACAAGAGTCTAGGCTGTCCTACGAGCAGTACTTC

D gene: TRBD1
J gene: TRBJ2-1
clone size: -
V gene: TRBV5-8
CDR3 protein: CASSALQGNYNEQFF
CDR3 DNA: TGTGCCAGCAGCGCATTACAGGGGAACTACAATGAGCAGTTCTTC